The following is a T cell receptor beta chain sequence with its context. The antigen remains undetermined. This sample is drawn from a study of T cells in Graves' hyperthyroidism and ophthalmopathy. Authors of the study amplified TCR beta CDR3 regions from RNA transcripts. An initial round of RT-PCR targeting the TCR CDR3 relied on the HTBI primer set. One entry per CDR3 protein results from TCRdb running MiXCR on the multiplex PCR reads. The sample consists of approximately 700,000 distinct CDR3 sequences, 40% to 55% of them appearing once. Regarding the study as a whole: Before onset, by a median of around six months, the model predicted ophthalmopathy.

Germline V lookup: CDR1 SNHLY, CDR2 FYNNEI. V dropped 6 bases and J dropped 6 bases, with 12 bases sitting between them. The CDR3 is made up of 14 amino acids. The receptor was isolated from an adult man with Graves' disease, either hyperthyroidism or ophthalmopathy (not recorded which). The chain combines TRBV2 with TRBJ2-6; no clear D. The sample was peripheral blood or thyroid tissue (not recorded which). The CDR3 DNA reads TGTGCCAGCAGAGGCGCTCGGCAGGCCAACGTCCTGACTTTC. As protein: CASRGARQANVLTF.